A single sample is the source of the 23 T cell receptor beta chains below, sequenced in a study. Amplification of TRBV12-4/TRBJ1-2 clonotypes used adaptor-ligated barcode primers. TCRdb re-analysed the multiplex PCR reads in MiXCR, keeping a single row per CDR3 protein. This sample has around 1,000 distinct CDR3 sequences, with 5% to 6.5% found just once. Material for sequencing was naive CD4+ T cells sorted from blood. Documented subset: naive CD4+ T cells, CD4+CD45RA+CD25-. These receptor sequences come from a female donor with breast cancer.

In this sample, this clonotype is medium-sized. This chain connects TRBV12-3 or TRBV12-4 to TRBJ1-2; 7 bases fit TRBD1. J gave up 2 bases and V 6 bases, and 3 bases lay outside the gene matches. The CDR3 extends over 13 amino acids. CDR3 coding DNA: TGTGCCAGCAGGCCGACAGGGAACTATGGCTACACCTTC. Amino acid sequence: CASRPTGNYGYTF.

By sample fraction, this clonotype is medium-sized (0.01 to 0.1%). The chain joins TRBV12-3 or TRBV12-4 to TRBJ1-2; 7 positions match TRBD1. V lost 6 bases and J lost 4; bases outside the gene matches: 20. CDR3 length: 18 amino acids. The CDR3 is CASSPRVQGRGISYGYTF. In nucleotides, the CDR3 is TGTGCCAGCAGCCCGAGGGTACAGGGGAGGGGAATTAGCTATGGCTACACCTTC.

By frequency in the sample, this clonotype is medium-sized. The chain uses TRBV12-3 or TRBV12-4 and TRBJ1-2, with TRBD1 matching over 7 bases. The ends lost 7 bases at V and 8 bases at J; junction bases unmatched: 13. CDR3 size: 14 residues. This CDR3 is CASTNLLQGRGYTF. The CDR3 coding sequence is TGTGCCAGCACTAACCTATTACAGGGGCGCGGCTACACCTTC.

In its sample, this clonotype is medium-sized (0.01 to 0.1%). The CDR3 nucleotides read TGTGCCAGCAGACACGGACAGGGAGGCTATGGCTACACCTTC. Its translation: CASRHGQGGYGYTF. This chain joins TRBV12-3 or TRBV12-4 and TRBJ1-2; 8 nucleotides agree with TRBD1. The CDR3 is made up of 14 amino acids. V gave up 6 bases and J gave up 4 bases; unmatched junction bases: 7.

By sample fraction, this clonotype is medium-sized. V usage is TRBV12-3 or TRBV12-4 and J usage is TRBJ1-2, with unresolved D. The CDR3 consists of 13 residues. V was clipped by 6 bases and J by 6 bases, with 14 bases between them. This CDR3 is CASRTPAAHGYTF. The CDR3 region has the DNA TGTGCCAGCAGAACGCCCGCAGCGCATGGCTACACCTTC.

This clonotype is categorized as large. The chain employs TRBV12-3 or TRBV12-4 and TRBJ1-2; possible D gene TRBD1, 6 bases. The V gene lost 6 bases and the J gene lost 8 bases, with 19 bases spanning the gap. The CDR3 extends over 14 amino acids. This chain's CDR3 is CASSDLQGIDGYTF. The CDR3 DNA is TGTGCCAGCAGCGATCTACAGGGAATAGACGGCTACACCTTC.

This clonotype is labeled as large. The chain couples TRBV12-3 or TRBV12-4 to TRBJ1-2, with a weak D call TRBD1 (6 bases). This CDR3 has 11 residues. Trimming removed 4 bases from V and 7 bases from J, with 7 bases in between. In nucleotides, the CDR3 is TGTGCCAGCAGTTCCAGGGGTGGCTACACCTTC. It yields the protein CASSSRGGYTF.

This chain uses TRBV12-3 or TRBV12-4 with TRBJ1-2; no reliable D call. The CDR3 loop spans 12 amino acids. V gave up 3 bases and J gave up 6 bases, with 8 bases separating them. The DNA for the CDR3 is TGTGCCAGCAGTTTGCTTGGTAATGGCTACACCTTC. Translating gives CASSLLGNGYTF.

Sample share makes this clonotype large. The rearrangement joins TRBV12-3 or TRBV12-4 to TRBJ1-2; TRBD1 matches 8 bases. With 3 bases clipped from V and 7 bases from J, the junction kept 13 bases outside the gene matches. CDR3 size: 16 residues. The CDR3 coding sequence is TGTGCCAGCAGTTTTGGCCGGAAGACAGGGGTACTTGGCTACACCTTC. Translation: CASSFGRKTGVLGYTF.

By its share, this clonotype is medium-sized. The DNA of the CDR3 is TGTGCCAGCAGTTTTCTCCACCCTACAGCTAACTATGGCTACACCTTC. Translated: CASSFLHPTANYGYTF. The chain carries TRBV12-3 or TRBV12-4 and TRBJ1-2, with D hard to call. The CDR3 has 16 residues. V lost 3 bases and J 0 bases, leaving 14 bases between the germline ends.

This clonotype is large by share. The CDR3 spells CASSRGLQQEHGYTF. CDR3 DNA sequence: TGTGCCAGCAGCCGCGGCCTGCAACAAGAGCATGGCTACACCTTC. The V gene is TRBV12-3 or TRBV12-4, the J gene TRBJ1-2, with unresolved D. The CDR3 extends over 15 amino acids. V was trimmed by 6 bases and J by 6 bases, leaving 20 bases between them.

This clonotype is judged medium-sized. This chain links TRBV12-3 or TRBV12-4 with TRBJ1-2; D might be TRBD1 (5 bases). Between the trimmed V and J ends, which lost 5 bases and 8 bases, there was a span of 12 bases. This CDR3 is 12 amino acids long. In DNA, the CDR3 is TGTGCCAGCAGTCGGGGCCGACCGGGCTACACCTTC. Translation gives CASSRGRPGYTF.

This clonotype is classed as large (0.1 to 1%). The V and J genes are TRBV12-3 or TRBV12-4 and TRBJ1-2; a possible D gene is TRBD1 (5 bases). This CDR3 region has 16 residues. V lost 6 bases and J lost 4, with 21 bases in between. CDR3 sequence reads: CASSDPGYGAGYGYTF. The CDR3 DNA reads as TGTGCCAGCAGCGACCCCGGTTATGGGGCCGGCTATGGCTACACCTTC.

The chain carries TRBV12-3 or TRBV12-4 and TRBJ1-2; TRBD1 agrees at 9 bases. CDR3 length: 14 amino acids. Trimming at V came to 6 bases and at J to 3 bases, leaving 5 bases not matched to a gene. CDR3 residues: CASSRDRAYYGYTF. The CDR3, as DNA: TGTGCCAGCAGCAGGGACAGGGCTTACTATGGCTACACCTTC.

By its share, this clonotype is large. The chain joins TRBV12-3 or TRBV12-4 to TRBJ1-2; D call uncertain. The CDR3 has 13 amino acids. Trimming stripped 2 bases from V and 9 bases from J, with 13 bases between. The CDR3 region is CASSLSSGESYTF. Written as DNA, the CDR3 is TGTGCCAGCAGTTTATCCTCCGGTGAAAGCTACACCTTC.

This clonotype is classed as large (0.1 to 1%). The chain uses TRBV12-3 or TRBV12-4 and TRBJ1-2; 8 positions match TRBD1. The V and J ends lost 6 bases and 0 bases, in that order; junction bases with no gene match: 6. The CDR3 runs to 15 residues. The CDR3: CASSRGTGPNYGYTF. The CDR3 DNA reads TGTGCCAGCAGCCGCGGGACAGGCCCTAACTATGGCTACACCTTC.

The chain recombines TRBV12-3 or TRBV12-4 with TRBJ1-2; no firm D call. V lost 8 bases and J lost 4, with 14 bases in between. The CDR3 sequence is 13 residues long. DNA of the CDR3: TGTGCCAGCCGTTCCGACCGCGTCTATGGCTACACCTTC. Amino acid sequence: CASRSDRVYGYTF.

This clonotype counts as medium-sized (0.01 to 0.1%). V and J are TRBV12-3 or TRBV12-4 and TRBJ1-2; D is perhaps TRBD1 (5 bases). This CDR3 region has 13 residues. V was shortened by 3 bases and J by 4 bases, with 9 bases between the two germline ends. The CDR3 is CASSFRGSYGYTF. CDR3 sequence (DNA): TGTGCCAGCAGTTTCCGGGGCTCCTATGGCTACACCTTC.

This clonotype is labeled as medium-sized (0.01 to 0.1%). The chain combines TRBV12-3 or TRBV12-4 with TRBJ1-2; D is unresolved. Trimming left V 1 base short and J 8 bases short, with 8 bases between. The CDR3 is 12 amino acids. The CDR3, as DNA: TGTGCCAGCAGTTTAGGACCCATAGGCTACACCTTC. Amino acids: CASSLGPIGYTF.

This clonotype is medium-sized in the sample. The rearrangement links TRBV12-3 or TRBV12-4 to TRBJ1-2; TRBD1 matches at 7 bases. J was trimmed by 4 bases and V by 4 bases; bases with no gene match: 6. This CDR3 contains 14 residues. The CDR3 nucleotides are TGTGCCAGCAGTTCCAGCTACAGGGGCTATGGCTACACCTTC. Its translation: CASSSSYRGYGYTF.

By sample fraction, this clonotype is medium-sized. The chain is built from TRBV12-3 or TRBV12-4 and TRBJ1-2; TRBD1 aligns across 7 bases. Germline trimming cut 5 bases from V and 1 base from J; bases unmatched to any gene: 4. The CDR3 consists of 14 residues. The CDR3 DNA reads as TGTGCCAGCAGTAGAACAGGGGATAACTATGGCTACACCTTC. It specifies CASSRTGDNYGYTF.

The table lists this clonotype with many counts. This CDR3 reads CASSPRDRVGYTF. Here the CDR3 DNA reads TGTGCCAGCAGTCCCCGGGACAGGGTCGGCTACACCTTC. The chain carries TRBV12-3 or TRBV12-4 and TRBJ1-2; 9 bases are a match to TRBD1. V shed 5 bases, J shed 8 bases, and the junction held 6 bases outside the gene matches. CDR3 length: 13 residues.

In its sample, this clonotype ranks as medium-sized. The chain has TRBV12-3 or TRBV12-4 and TRBJ1-2; D gene unclear. The CDR3 extends over 12 amino acids. Trimming removed 3 bases from V and 6 bases from J, with 8 bases in between. The CDR3 region has the DNA TGTGCCAGCAGTTTCGGACTAAATGGCTACACCTTC. It specifies CASSFGLNGYTF.